The clone carrying this T cell receptor (beta chain) was seen ten or more times. Its antigen remains unidentified. The source of the sample is a study of read filtering for tumor transcriptome and immune sequencing. Overall study context: Revised staging placed eight or nine patients in R-ISS I, around 15 in II, 6 or 7 in III. RNA-seq yielded only about 75 to 1273 TCR reads, IR-seq about 4.05 to 10.27 million.

From around 0.4 ug of RNA, a library with molecular barcoded alpha/delta and beta/gamma adaptors was made. TCRdb reprocessed the reads via MiXCR and lists one record per CDR3 protein. The repertoire holds about 46,000 distinct CDR3 sequences, around 20% seen once, with approximately 40% in the top ten. This CDR3 is built from 13 residues. Trimming removed 6 bases from V and 7 bases from J; junction bases left unmatched: 4. Whole-study findings and limits: The CD138-negative fraction was mixed bone marrow immune cells, not pure T cells. Correlation between methods rose after single-read clonotypes were removed.

J is TRBJ2-1 and V is TRBV12-3 or TRBV12-4; 9 bases map to TRBD2. The TCR was taken from a donor older than 35 with multiple myeloma. Sequencing used a population of CD138-negative cells sorted from bone marrow. CDR3 DNA: TGTGCCAGCAGGACTAGCGGTCTGAATGAGCAGTTCTTC. Encoded protein: CASRTSGLNEQFF.